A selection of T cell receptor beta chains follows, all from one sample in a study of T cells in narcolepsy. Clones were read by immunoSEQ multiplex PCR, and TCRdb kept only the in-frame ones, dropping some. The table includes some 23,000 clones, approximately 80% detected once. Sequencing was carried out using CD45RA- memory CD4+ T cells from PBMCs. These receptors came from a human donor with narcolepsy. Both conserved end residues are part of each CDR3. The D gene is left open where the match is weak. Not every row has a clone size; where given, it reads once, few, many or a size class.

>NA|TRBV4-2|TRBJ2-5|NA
CASSQPGALYQETQYF
TGTGCCAGCAGCCAGCCCGGGGCCCTGTACCAAGAGACCCAGTACTTC
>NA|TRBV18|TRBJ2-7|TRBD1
CASSRGQGAAGEQYF
TGTGCCAGCTCACGGGGACAGGGGGCTGCGGGCGAGCAGTACTTC
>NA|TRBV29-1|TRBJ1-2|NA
CSVAQGVNYGYTF
TGCAGCGTTGCACAGGGTGTTAACTATGGCTACACCTTC
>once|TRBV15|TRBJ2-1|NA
CATSREPLGTEQFF
TGTGCCACCAGCAGGGAACCGCTTGGGACTGAGCAGTTCTTC
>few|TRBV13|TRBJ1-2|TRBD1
CASSSGQGIGYTF
TGTGCCAGCAGCTCCGGACAGGGTATAGGCTACACCTTC
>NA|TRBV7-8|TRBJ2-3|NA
CASSSKRWETDTQYF
TGTGCCAGCAGCTCAAAAAGATGGGAGACAGATACGCAGTATTTT
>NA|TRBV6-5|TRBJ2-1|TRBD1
CASSSPTGKSEQFF
TGTGCCAGCAGTTCCCCGACAGGGAAGAGTGAGCAGTTCTTC
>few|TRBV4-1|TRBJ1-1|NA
CASSRVRALMNTEAFF
TGCGCCAGCAGCCGCGTCAGGGCACTTATGAACACTGAAGCTTTCTTT
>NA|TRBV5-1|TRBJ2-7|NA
CASRGDRYEQYF
TGCGCCAGCAGGGGGGACCGATACGAGCAGTACTTC
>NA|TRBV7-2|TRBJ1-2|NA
CASSLNTYGYTF
TGTGCCAGCAGCTTAAATACATATGGCTACACCTTC
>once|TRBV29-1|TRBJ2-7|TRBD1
CSVRTGEYEQYF
TGCAGCGTTAGGACAGGGGAATACGAGCAGTACTTC
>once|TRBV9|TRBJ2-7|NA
CASSVGSGLFYEQYF
TGTGCCAGCAGCGTAGGGTCGGGGCTTTTCTACGAGCAGTACTTC
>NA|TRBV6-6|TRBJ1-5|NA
CASRGGGNQPQHF
TGTGCCAGCAGGGGGGGAGGGAATCAGCCCCAGCATTTT
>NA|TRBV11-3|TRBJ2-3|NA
CASSQHSADTQYF
TGTGCCAGCAGCCAACATAGTGCAGATACGCAGTATTTT
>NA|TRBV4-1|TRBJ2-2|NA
CASSQGGRDDYTGELFF
TGCGCCAGCAGCCAAGGCGGACGGGACGACTACACCGGGGAGCTGTTTTTT
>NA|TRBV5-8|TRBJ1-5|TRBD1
CASSSGQGDPGNQPQHF
TGTGCCAGCAGCTCGGGACAGGGAGACCCTGGCAATCAGCCCCAGCATTTT
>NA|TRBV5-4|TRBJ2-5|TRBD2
CASSPGLAGGPEETQYF
TGTGCCAGCAGCCCGGGACTAGCGGGAGGGCCTGAGGAGACCCAGTACTTC
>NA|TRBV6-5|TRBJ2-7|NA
CASSEARQAEQYF
TGTGCCAGCAGTGAAGCGAGGCAGGCAGAGCAGTACTTC
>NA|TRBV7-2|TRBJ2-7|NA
CASSSYYEQYF
TGTGCCAGCAGCTCATACTACGAGCAGTACTTC
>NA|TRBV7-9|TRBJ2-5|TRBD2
CASSYSGSAGTQYF
TGTGCCAGCAGCTATAGCGGGAGCGCGGGGACCCAGTACTTC
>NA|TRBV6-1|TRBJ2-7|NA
CASMKPNSYEQYF
TGTGCCAGCATGAAACCTAACTCCTACGAGCAGTACTTC
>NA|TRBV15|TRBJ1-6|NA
CATSRIRGSNSPLHF
TGTGCCACCAGCAGAATTCGGGGGTCCAATTCACCCCTCCACTTT
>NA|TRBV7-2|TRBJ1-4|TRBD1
CASSLGKGARKNEKLFF
TGTGCCAGCAGCTTAGGAAAGGGGGCCAGGAAGAATGAAAAACTGTTTTTT
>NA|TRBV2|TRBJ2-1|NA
CASSLTFSSYNEQFF
TGTGCCAGCAGCTTGACTTTTAGCTCCTACAATGAGCAGTTCTTC
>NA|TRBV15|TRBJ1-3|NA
CATSRDVQLENTIYF
TGTGCCACCAGCAGAGATGTGCAACTGGAAAACACCATATATTTT
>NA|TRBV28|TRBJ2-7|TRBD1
CASSSGQGPYEQYF
TGTGCCAGCAGTTCCGGACAGGGACCCTACGAGCAGTACTTC
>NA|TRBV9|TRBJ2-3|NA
CASSVGLGSTDTQYF
TGTGCCAGCAGCGTAGGATTGGGGAGCACAGATACGCAGTATTTT
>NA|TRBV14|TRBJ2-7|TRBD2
CASSQGTSWGYEQYF
TGTGCCAGCAGCCAAGGGACTAGCTGGGGCTACGAGCAGTACTTC
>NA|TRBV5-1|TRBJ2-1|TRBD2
CASSLIGTSGRNEQFF
TGCGCCAGCAGCTTAATTGGGACTAGCGGGAGAAATGAGCAGTTCTTC
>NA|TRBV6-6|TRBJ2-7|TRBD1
CASSLDGTGAYEQYF
TGTGCCAGCAGTTTAGACGGGACAGGAGCCTACGAGCAGTACTTC
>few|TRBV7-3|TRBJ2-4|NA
CASSLVSGGINIQYF
TGTGCCAGCAGCTTAGTTTCGGGCGGAATAAACATTCAGTACTTC
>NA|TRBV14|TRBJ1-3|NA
CVSSQVGQQRGNTIYF
TGTGTCAGCAGCCAAGTCGGACAGCAACGCGGAAACACCATATATTTT
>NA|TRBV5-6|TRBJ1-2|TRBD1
CASSLATGGAYGYTF
TGTGCCAGCAGCTTGGCCACAGGGGGCGCCTATGGCTACACCTTC
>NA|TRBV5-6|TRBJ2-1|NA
CASSLGLWDLGYNEQFF
TGTGCCAGCAGCTTGGGATTATGGGATTTGGGGTACAATGAGCAGTTCTTC
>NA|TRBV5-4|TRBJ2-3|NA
CASSSRGTPWAQYF
TGTGCCAGCAGCTCGCGCGGGACCCCCTGGGCGCAGTATTTT
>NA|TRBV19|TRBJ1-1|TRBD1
CASRSGTENTEAFF
TGTGCCAGTAGATCCGGGACAGAGAACACTGAAGCTTTCTTT
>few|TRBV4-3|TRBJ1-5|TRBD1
CASSRDRGTNQPQHF
TGCGCCAGCAGCCGGGACAGGGGCACGAATCAGCCCCAGCATTTT
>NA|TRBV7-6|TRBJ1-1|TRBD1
CASSQETGVSWRNTEAFF
TGTGCCAGCAGCCAAGAGACAGGGGTTTCCTGGAGGAACACTGAAGCTTTCTTT
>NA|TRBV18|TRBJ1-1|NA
CASSPLGMNTEAFF
TGTGCCAGCTCACCACTGGGCATGAACACTGAAGCTTTCTTT
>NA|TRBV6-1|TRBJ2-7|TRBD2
CASSRVAGVYEQYF
TGTGCCAGCAGCCGTGTAGCGGGAGTCTACGAGCAGTACTTC
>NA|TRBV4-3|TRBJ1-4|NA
CASSQGRANEKLFF
TGCGCCAGCAGTCAGGGGCGTGCTAATGAAAAACTGTTTTTT
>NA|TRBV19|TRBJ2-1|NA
CASNENRGAGQFF
TGTGCCAGTAATGAAAATAGGGGGGCAGGGCAGTTCTTC
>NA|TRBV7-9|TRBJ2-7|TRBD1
CASSPRMTGGEQYF
TGTGCCAGCAGCCCGCGGATGACAGGGGGCGAGCAGTACTTC
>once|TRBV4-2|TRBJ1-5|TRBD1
CASSQDSGGNQPQHF
TGTGCCAGCAGCCAAGACTCAGGGGGGAATCAGCCCCAGCATTTT
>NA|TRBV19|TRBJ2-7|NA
CASRNREGAYEQYF
TGTGCCAGTAGGAACAGGGAAGGGGCCTACGAGCAGTACTTC
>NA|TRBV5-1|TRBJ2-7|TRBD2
CASSFNSGSYEQYF
TGCGCCAGCAGCTTCAATAGCGGGAGCTACGAGCAGTACTTC
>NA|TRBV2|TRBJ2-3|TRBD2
CASSPPGLPLDTQYF
TGTGCCAGCAGTCCTCCGGGACTACCTTTAGATACGCAGTATTTT
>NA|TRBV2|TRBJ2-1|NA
CASSERQANEQFF
TGTGCCAGCAGTGAACGCCAGGCCAATGAGCAGTTCTTC
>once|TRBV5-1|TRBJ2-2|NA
CASSHETTMNTGELFF
TGCGCCAGCAGCCATGAGACAACAATGAACACCGGGGAGCTGTTTTTT
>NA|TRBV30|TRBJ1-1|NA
CAWSVPGQVTEAFF
TGTGCCTGGAGTGTCCCGGGACAAGTCACTGAAGCTTTCTTT
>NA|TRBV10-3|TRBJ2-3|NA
CAIRAESDTQYF
TGTGCCATCAGGGCCGAGTCCGATACGCAGTATTTT
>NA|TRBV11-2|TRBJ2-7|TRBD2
CASSSIAGVTYEQYF
TGTGCCAGCAGTTCGATAGCGGGGGTAACCTACGAGCAGTACTTC
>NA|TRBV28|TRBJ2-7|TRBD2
CASSLGTTNSYEQYF
TGTGCCAGCAGTCTAGGGACTACCAACTCCTACGAGCAGTACTTC
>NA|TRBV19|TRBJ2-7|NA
CASSIAGIGYEQYF
TGTGCCAGTAGTATAGCCGGGATAGGCTACGAGCAGTACTTC
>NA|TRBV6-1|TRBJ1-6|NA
CASSLTVSTTPLHF
TGTGCCAGCAGTTTAACAGTCTCTACTACACCCCTCCACTTT
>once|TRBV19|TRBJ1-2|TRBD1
CASTLTGTTYGYTF
TGTGCCAGTACCCTGACAGGGACTACCTATGGCTACACCTTC
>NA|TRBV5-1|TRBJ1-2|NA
CASSSTGYRGYTF
TGCGCCAGCAGCTCCACAGGGTACCGAGGCTACACCTTC